This T cell receptor beta chain was obtained from a study of T-cell reconstitution after alpha-beta-depleted transplantation in children (dated by TCRdb to about 2016). Background for the entire study: T-cell immune reconstitution after TCRalphabeta/CD19-depleted allogeneic hematopoietic cell transplantation in children was quantitatively tracked in the study by means of TCR repertoire profiling.

Preparation of the library involved PCR. The run used an Illumina HiSeq 2500. TCR library preparation used molecular barcoding, with unique molecular identifiers applied to normalize quantification of the TCRbeta repertoire. TCRdb trimmed public reads at Q25 via fastp, called clones via MiXCR and kept in-frame beta chains. Records with the same CDR3 protein are collapsed into one entry carrying the most frequent genes and DNA. The sample yields approximately 390,000 distinct CDR3 sequences; around 9.9% were counted once. The ten largest clones take up about 5% of the sample. As to this clonotype: The target of this receptor is not known. Within one base of it there is no much larger clone, and no base qualities were kept.

The CDR3 sequence holds 14 residues, the cysteine and phenylalanine included. The read is trimmed to its CDR3 DNA, 42 bases read in frame from base 1. After removal of 5 bases from V and 6 bases from J, the junction retains 8 bases not matched to a gene. CDR1 DFQATT and CDR2 SNEGSKA were looked up in the germline V gene (reference sequence). The receptor was isolated from a human donor who donated a stem cell graft to a child with acute myeloid leukemia. The sequence is built from TRBV20-1 and TRBJ2-1, with 9 bases matching TRBD2. This specimen was PBMCs from the stem cell graft donor, taken from the stem cell graft. The CDR3 protein sequence reads: CSAVGTSNTNEQFF. At the DNA level, the sequence is TGCAGTGCTGTTGGGACTAGCAACACCAATGAGCAGTTCTTC.